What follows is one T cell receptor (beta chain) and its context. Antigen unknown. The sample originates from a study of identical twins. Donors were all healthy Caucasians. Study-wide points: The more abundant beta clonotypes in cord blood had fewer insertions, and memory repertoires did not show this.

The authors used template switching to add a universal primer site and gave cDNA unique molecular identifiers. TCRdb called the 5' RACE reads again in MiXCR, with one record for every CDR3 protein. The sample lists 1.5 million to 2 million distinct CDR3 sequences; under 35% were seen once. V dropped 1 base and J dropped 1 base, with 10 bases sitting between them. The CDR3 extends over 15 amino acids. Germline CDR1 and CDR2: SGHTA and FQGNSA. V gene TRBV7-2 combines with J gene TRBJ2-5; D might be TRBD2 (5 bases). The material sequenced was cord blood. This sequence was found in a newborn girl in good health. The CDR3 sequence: CASSLVGLIQETQYF. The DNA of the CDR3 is TGTGCCAGCAGCTTAGTTGGACTTATCCAAGAGACCCAGTACTTC.